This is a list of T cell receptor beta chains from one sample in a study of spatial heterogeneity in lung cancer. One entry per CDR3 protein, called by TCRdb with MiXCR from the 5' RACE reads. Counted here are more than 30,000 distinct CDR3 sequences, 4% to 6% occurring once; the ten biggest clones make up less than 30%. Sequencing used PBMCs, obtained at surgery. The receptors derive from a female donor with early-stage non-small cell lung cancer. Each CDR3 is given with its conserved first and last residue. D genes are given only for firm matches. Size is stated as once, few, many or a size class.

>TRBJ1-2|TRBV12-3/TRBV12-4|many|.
TGTGCCAGCAGTTTGCTGAAGGGCTATGGCTACACCTTC
CASSLLKGYGYTF
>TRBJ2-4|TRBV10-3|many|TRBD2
TGTGCCATCAGCCCAGGGACTACACTAGCCAAAAACATTCAGTACTTC
CAISPGTTLAKNIQYF
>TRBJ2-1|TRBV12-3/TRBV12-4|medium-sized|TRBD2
TGTGCCAGCAGTCCCGCGGGGGGCGGGGATGAGCAGTTCTTC
CASSPAGGGDEQFF
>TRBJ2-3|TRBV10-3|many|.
TGTGCCATCAGTGAAGATCTAGATACGCAGTATTTT
CAISEDLDTQYF
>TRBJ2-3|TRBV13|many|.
TGTGCCAGCAGCCGAATGGACTGGCCTAGCACAGATACGCAGTATTTT
CASSRMDWPSTDTQYF
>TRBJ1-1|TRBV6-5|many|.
TGTGCCAGCACCTGGACAGCCTTGAACACTGAAGCTTTCTTT
CASTWTALNTEAFF
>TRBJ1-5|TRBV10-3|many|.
TGTGCCACCCGACAGGACAATCAGCCCCAGCATTTT
CATRQDNQPQHF
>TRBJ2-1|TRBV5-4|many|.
TGTGCCAGCAGCTCCGCCCCGCAGGATGAGCAGTTCTTC
CASSSAPQDEQFF
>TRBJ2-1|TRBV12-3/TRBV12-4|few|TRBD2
TGTGCCAGCAGTTTAGCGTCTAGCGGGGGGCGCGATGAGCAGTTCTTC
CASSLASSGGRDEQFF
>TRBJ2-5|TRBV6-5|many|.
TGTGCCAGCAGTCCACGGGGAAGGTTGGAAGAGACCCAGTACTTC
CASSPRGRLEETQYF
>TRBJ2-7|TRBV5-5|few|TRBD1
TGTGCCAGCAGCTTGCGGACAGGGGTTGCCTACGAGCAGTACTTC
CASSLRTGVAYEQYF
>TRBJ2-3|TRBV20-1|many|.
TGCAGTGCTAGAGATACCGCGGGATCAGGAGATACGCAGTATTTT
CSARDTAGSGDTQYF
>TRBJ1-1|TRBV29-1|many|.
TGCAGCGTTGATGGCGCCTCACCCCTTCCGAACGCTGAAGCTTTCTTT
CSVDGASPLPNAEAFF
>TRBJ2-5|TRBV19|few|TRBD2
TGTGCCAGTAGTATCGGACTAGCGGGGGTTGAGACCCAGTACTTC
CASSIGLAGVETQYF
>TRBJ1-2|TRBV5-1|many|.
TGCGCCAGCAGCTTGGTTACGCCTAACTATGGCTACACCTTC
CASSLVTPNYGYTF
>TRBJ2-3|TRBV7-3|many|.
TGTGCCAGCAGCTTAGGACAGACTAGCACAGATACGCAGTATTTT
CASSLGQTSTDTQYF
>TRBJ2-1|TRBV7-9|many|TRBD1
TGTGCCAGCAGACCTACCGACAGGGGGGAATTTAACAATGAGCAGTTCTTC
CASRPTDRGEFNNEQFF